This T cell receptor beta chain comes out of a study of Ad26.COV2.S vaccination and SARS-CoV-2 variants (dated by TCRdb to the early 2020s). In terms of the full investigation: Donors in the vaccine arm were drawn from COV1001, a phase I-IIa trial of Ad26.COV2.S in healthy adults that was multicentre, randomized, double-blind and placebo-controlled. Blinding of investigators to trial group allocation was maintained during experiments and outcome assessment. TCRbeta repertoire sequencing served as the tool for gauging how specific and how broad the SARS-CoV-2-reactive T cell receptors were following Ad26.COV2.S vaccination. A total of 32 samples were included in the TCR-sequenced set, comprising around 19 Ad26.COV2.S vaccine recipients, 5 placebo recipients and 8 SARS-CoV-2 convalescent individuals. Ad26.COV2.S was administered intramuscularly at a dose of 5x10^10 or 1x10^11 viral particles, either as one shot or as two shots given 56 days apart. Trial participants were randomized into five groups of five, in which low-dose or high-dose Ad26.COV2.S was given once or twice, or placebo was given on both occasions. The paper as a whole reports these results and caveats: Substantial breadth of spike-specific CD8+ and CD4+ T cell responses was reported after vaccination. Vaccine and placebo recipients had similar non-spike TCR breadth, a finding consistent with the vaccine containing only spike. The study lacked the statistical power to compare responses across vaccine doses or regimens. Compared with placebo recipients, Ad26.COV2.S recipients showed higher spike-specific TCR breadth (P = 0.0014). It was noted by the authors that total T cell responses may have been underestimated by the TCR breadth and depth analyses.

Interpreted using the paper, the treatment or condition label stands for: about 20 received Ad26.COV2.S at low or high dose, single or two shots; 5 received placebo; per-sample allocation not given. For vaccine and placebo recipients, the sequenced repertoires came from samples collected on day 63 after the first injection. Cohort 1b enrolled 20 to 30 adults aged 18-55 years at a single site in Boston, USA, between 29 July and 7 August 2020. As a vaccine, Ad26.COV2.S was a replication-incompetent adenovirus type 26 vector that expressed a prefusion-stabilized SARS-CoV-2 spike protein derived from the original Wuhan strain. TCRbeta CDR3 regions were sequenced with the immunoSEQ Assay. After extraction, genomic DNA underwent amplification by bias-controlled multiplex PCR, followed by high-throughput sequencing. Under the source paper's analysis protocol: Collapsing and filtering of sequences were performed to quantify the absolute abundance of each unique TCRbeta CDR3 region. T cell fraction was estimated by normalization of TCRbeta template counts to usable DNA, with usable DNA being measured through amplification of reference genes present in all nucleated cells. Repertoire TCRs were annotated as SARS-CoV-2-specific by exact matching of V gene, CDR3 amino acid sequence and J gene to a known reactive TCR set. MIRA supplied the reference SARS-CoV-2 TCR set, which was filtered for enrichment in COVID-19-positive ImmuneCODE repertoires so that public or cross-reactive TCRs were removed. Based on the MIRA antigens, annotated TCRs were further analysed at the level of specific ORF or position within ORF. Breadth was defined as annotated unique rearrangements over total unique productive rearrangements; depth was the summed frequency of those rearrangements. Two-sided Wilcoxon rank-sum tests were applied when comparing TCR breadth between groups. The source is immuneACCESS, and TCRdb retained only in-frame sequences with V and J called. Part of the clones is not carried over; for the studies checked, unresolved V genes explain less than half of this, and the remainder is unexplained. V and J calls and clone size follow that table, whereas D and trimming were derived from the DNA. For this sample the table gives approximately 420,000 clones, of which around nine tenths were detected only once. The ten biggest clones cover 3.6% of the sample.

As to this clone: What this receptor recognizes is not known. No per-base quality is available; no much larger clone lies one base away.

Including cysteine and phenylalanine, the CDR3 has 13 amino acids. Just the 39-base CDR3 DNA is kept, in frame starting at base 1. V trim: 6 bases; J trim: 3 bases; unmatched bases: 5. In the germline V gene (reference sequence), CDR1 corresponds to MNHNY and CDR2 to SVGAGI. The sequence derives from a person aged 18-60 years who received the Ad26.COV2.S COVID-19 vaccine or a placebo. The specimen was peripheral blood, collected in a trial of Ad26.COV2.S vaccine versus placebo. Here the chain combines TRBV6-6 and TRBJ2-7, with 7 bases in between that match TRBD2. The CDR3 in this case is CASRDGLDYEQYF. The nucleotides read TGTGCCAGCAGGGACGGACTAGACTACGAGCAGTACTTC.